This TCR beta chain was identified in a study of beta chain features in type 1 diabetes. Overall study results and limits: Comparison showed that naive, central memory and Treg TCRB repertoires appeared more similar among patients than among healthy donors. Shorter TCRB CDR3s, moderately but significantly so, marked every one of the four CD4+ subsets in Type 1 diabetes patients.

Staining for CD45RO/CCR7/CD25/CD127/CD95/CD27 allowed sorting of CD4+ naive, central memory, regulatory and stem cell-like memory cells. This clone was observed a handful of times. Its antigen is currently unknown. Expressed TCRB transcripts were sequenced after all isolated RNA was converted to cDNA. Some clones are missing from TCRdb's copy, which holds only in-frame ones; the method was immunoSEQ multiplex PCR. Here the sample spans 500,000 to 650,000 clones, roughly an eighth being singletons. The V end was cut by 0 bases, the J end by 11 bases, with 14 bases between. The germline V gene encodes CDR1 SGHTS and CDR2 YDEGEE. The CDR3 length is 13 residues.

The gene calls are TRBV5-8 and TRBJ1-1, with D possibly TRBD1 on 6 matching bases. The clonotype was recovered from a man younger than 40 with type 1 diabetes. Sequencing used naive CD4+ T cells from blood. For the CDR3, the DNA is TGTGCCAGCAGCTTGGTTATCCGGGACAATGCTTTCTTT. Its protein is CASSLVIRDNAFF.